A selection of T cell receptor beta chains follows, all from one sample in a study of blood T cell repertoires in COVID-19. Measured with immunoSEQ multiplex PCR; TCRdb has only the in-frame clones, and not every one. There are about 190,000 clones in the sample; more than 75% occur only once, and 2.5% to 3.5% lies in the top ten. The specimen sequenced was peripheral blood. Receptors were obtained from a man aged 35 to 55 with active or convalescent COVID-19. Each CDR3 is given with its conserved first and last residue. Fields, in order: clone size, J gene, V gene, D gene, CDR3 protein, CDR3 DNA. The D gene is left open where the match is weak. Clone size, where shown, is once, few, many, or a class for clones that have expanded.

. | TRBJ2-7 | TRBV7-3 | TRBD1 | CASSPQGAGPYEQYF | TGTGCCAGCAGCCCACAGGGGGCGGGTCCCTACGAGCAGTACTTC
. | TRBJ1-6 | TRBV5-5 | . | CASSQGTPYNSPLHF | TGTGCCAGCAGCCAAGGGACACCTTATAATTCACCCCTCCACTTT
few | TRBJ1-2 | TRBV7-9 | TRBD1 | CASRPDRVAGDGYTF | TGTGCCAGCAGGCCTGACAGGGTAGCGGGGGATGGCTACACCTTC
. | TRBJ1-1 | TRBV6-5 | . | CASTARGADTEAFF | TGTGCCAGCACCGCCCGGGGGGCTGACACTGAAGCTTTCTTT
. | TRBJ1-4 | TRBV18 | TRBD1 | CASSSGDRGGEKLFF | TGTGCCAGCTCATCAGGGGACAGGGGTGGTGAAAAACTGTTTTTT
. | TRBJ1-5 | TRBV2 | . | CASRLNQPQHF | TGTGCCAGCAGACTCAATCAGCCCCAGCATTTT
. | TRBJ1-4 | TRBV5-1 | TRBD1 | CASSFGDSNEKLFF | TGCGCCAGCAGCTTCGGGGACAGTAATGAAAAACTGTTTTTT
. | TRBJ1-3 | TRBV6-1 | . | CASSEGNSRSGNTIYF | TGTGCCAGCAGTGAAGGTAACAGCCGATCTGGAAACACCATATATTTT
once | TRBJ2-1 | TRBV10-3 | TRBD1 | CAIRRRDSAHNEQFF | TGTGCCATCAGGCGCAGGGACAGTGCCCACAATGAGCAGTTCTTC
. | TRBJ2-2 | TRBV28 | TRBD1 | CGTGLGAGELFF | TGTGGGACAGGGTTGGGAGCCGGGGAGCTGTTTTTT
. | TRBJ1-2 | TRBV7-9 | . | CASSPLSGTRSNYGYTF | TGTGCCAGCAGCCCCTTATCCGGGACAAGGAGTAACTATGGCTACACCTTC
. | TRBJ2-2 | TRBV15 | . | CATGQENTGELFF | TGTGCCACCGGGCAGGAAAACACCGGGGAGCTGTTTTTT
. | TRBJ1-4 | TRBV5-5 | . | CASSDDTLNEKLFF | TGTGCCAGCAGCGATGACACCCTAAATGAAAAACTGTTTTTT
. | TRBJ2-1 | TRBV27 | TRBD2 | CASSFVLAEQNEQFF | TGTGCCAGCAGTTTTGTACTAGCGGAACAAAATGAGCAGTTCTTC
. | TRBJ2-1 | TRBV5-1 | . | CASSIEGGRNEQFF | TGCGCCAGCAGCATCGAGGGGGGGCGAAATGAGCAGTTCTTC
. | TRBJ1-3 | TRBV5-6 | . | CASSLQGNTIYF | TGTGCCAGCAGCCTACAGGGAAACACCATATATTTT
. | TRBJ2-1 | TRBV12-5 | . | CASGDLGIHEQFF | TGTGCTAGTGGGGATCTAGGTATTCATGAGCAGTTCTTC
. | TRBJ1-4 | TRBV28 | TRBD1 | CASWDSHNEKLFF | TGTGCCAGCTGGGACAGCCATAATGAAAAACTGTTTTTT
few | TRBJ1-5 | TRBV21-1 | . | CAIRCQVESNQPQHF | TGTGCCATCCGATGCCAGGTAGAGAGCAATCAGCCCCAGCATTTT
. | TRBJ2-4 | TRBV2 | . | CATGEAKNIQYF | TGTGCCACGGGGGAAGCCAAAAACATTCAGTACTTC
. | TRBJ1-1 | TRBV4-1 | . | CASSQVPGLLNTEAFF | TGCGCCAGCAGCCAAGTTCCGGGACTCCTGAACACTGAAGCTTTCTTT
. | TRBJ1-4 | TRBV7-2 | . | CASSLGGGRGNEKLFF | TGTGCCAGCAGCTTAGGAGGGGGTCGCGGGAATGAAAAACTGTTTTTT
. | TRBJ2-5 | TRBV28 | . | CASSLLLAKETQYF | TGTGCCAGCAGTTTACTACTAGCCAAAGAGACCCAGTACTTC
. | TRBJ2-7 | TRBV6-6 | . | CASSYARRSYEQYF | TGTGCCAGCAGTTACGCGCGTAGGAGCTACGAGCAGTACTTC
once | TRBJ2-1 | TRBV6-5 | TRBD1 | CASRDRGYNEQFF | TGTGCCAGCAGAGACAGGGGCTACAATGAGCAGTTCTTC
. | TRBJ2-3 | TRBV27 | . | CASSFGEDTQYF | TGTGCCAGCAGTTTCGGGGAAGATACGCAGTATTTT
. | TRBJ1-1 | TRBV29-1 | TRBD1 | CSVRDSARVEAFF | TGCAGCGTCAGGGACAGCGCCCGGGTTGAAGCTTTCTTT
. | TRBJ1-5 | TRBV6-1 | TRBD1 | CASSEGGTAAYSNQPQHF | TGTGCCAGCAGTGAGGGCGGGACAGCCGCGTATAGCAATCAGCCCCAGCATTTT
. | TRBJ2-1 | TRBV25-1 | . | CASRPSGHNEQFF | TGTGCCAGCAGGCCCAGCGGTCACAATGAGCAGTTCTTC
few | TRBJ1-3 | TRBV6-1 | . | CASSVLGLNSGNTIYF | TGTGCCAGCAGTGTGTTGGGACTAAACTCTGGAAACACCATATATTTT
. | TRBJ2-3 | TRBV2 | TRBD2 | CASRAAGGVTDTQYF | TGTGCCAGCAGAGCAGCGGGGGGGGTGACAGATACGCAGTATTTT
. | TRBJ2-1 | TRBV2 | . | CASSDTSRVSTNNEQFF | TGTGCCAGCAGCGATACCTCTCGCGTCTCCACTAACAATGAGCAGTTCTTC
. | TRBJ1-1 | TRBV29-1 | TRBD1 | CSVERTGGITEAFF | TGCAGCGTTGAGCGGACAGGGGGAATTACTGAAGCTTTCTTT
. | TRBJ1-5 | TRBV19 | TRBD1 | CASRQTGNNQPQHF | TGTGCCAGTAGGCAGACAGGGAACAATCAGCCCCAGCATTTT
once | TRBJ2-2 | TRBV5-5 | . | CASRKTDPGAGELFF | TGTGCCAGCAGGAAGACAGATCCCGGTGCCGGGGAGCTGTTTTTT
. | TRBJ2-7 | TRBV6-2/TRBV6-3 | TRBD1 | CASSYSAGGPSSYEQYF | TGTGCCAGCAGTTACTCGGCAGGGGGCCCAAGCTCCTACGAGCAGTACTTC
few | TRBJ1-2 | TRBV9 | . | CASSPSWGTDTRAYGYTF | TGTGCCAGCAGCCCGAGTTGGGGAACGGACACAAGGGCCTATGGCTACACCTTC
. | TRBJ2-5 | TRBV5-1 | TRBD2 | CASSLSLAGGQETQYF | TGCGCCAGCAGCTTGTCACTAGCGGGGGGGCAAGAGACCCAGTACTTC
. | TRBJ2-2 | TRBV6-5 | . | CAIYTVYTGELFF | TGTGCCATATATACGGTTTACACCGGGGAGCTGTTTTTT
. | TRBJ2-7 | TRBV6-1 | . | CASSESDGSYEQYF | TGTGCCAGCAGTGAATCTGACGGGTCCTACGAGCAGTACTTC
. | TRBJ1-1 | TRBV14 | . | CASSQDLGRGTEAFF | TGTGCCAGCAGCCAAGATCTGGGAAGGGGCACTGAAGCTTTCTTT
. | TRBJ2-1 | TRBV18 | TRBD2 | CASSQSGTSNEQFF | TGTGCCAGCTCACAATCCGGGACTAGCAATGAGCAGTTCTTC